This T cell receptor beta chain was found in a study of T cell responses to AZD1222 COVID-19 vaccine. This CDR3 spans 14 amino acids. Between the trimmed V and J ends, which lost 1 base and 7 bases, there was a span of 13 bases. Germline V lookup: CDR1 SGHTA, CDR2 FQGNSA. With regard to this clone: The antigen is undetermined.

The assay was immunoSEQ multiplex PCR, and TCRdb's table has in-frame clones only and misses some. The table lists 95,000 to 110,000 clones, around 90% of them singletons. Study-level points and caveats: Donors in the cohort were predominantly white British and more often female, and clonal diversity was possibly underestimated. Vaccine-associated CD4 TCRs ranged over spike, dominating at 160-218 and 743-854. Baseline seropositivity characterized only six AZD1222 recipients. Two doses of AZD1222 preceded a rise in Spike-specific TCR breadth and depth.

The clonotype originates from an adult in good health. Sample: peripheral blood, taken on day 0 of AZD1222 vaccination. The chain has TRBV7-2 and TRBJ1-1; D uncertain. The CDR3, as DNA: TGTGCCAGCAGCTTAGACTCCACAGAACGTGAAGCTTTCTTT. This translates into CASSLDSTEREAFF.